This section outlines one T cell receptor beta chain sequence together with its context. Repertoires were generated with immunoSEQ multiplex PCR, while TCRdb's copy carries only in-frame clones and drops some. The repertoire consists of roughly 74,000 clones, with approximately 94% occurring once and the leading ten covering around 4.9%. This specimen belongs to a study of control samples from healthy donors and cancer patients. Trimming took 4 bases from V and 7 from J; bases not matched to a gene: 12. CDR3 length equals 16 residues. Looked up from germline, CDR1 is SGHRS and CDR2 is YFSETQ. This chain uses TRBV5-1 with TRBJ1-5, with 9 bases lining up with TRBD1. This TCR derives from a woman younger than 35 in good health. The sequenced sample was blood. The CDR3 sequence: CASSPEGTGRGQPQHF. The CDR3 DNA follows: TGCGCCAGCAGCCCGGAAGGGACAGGGAGGGGGCAGCCCCAGCATTTT.